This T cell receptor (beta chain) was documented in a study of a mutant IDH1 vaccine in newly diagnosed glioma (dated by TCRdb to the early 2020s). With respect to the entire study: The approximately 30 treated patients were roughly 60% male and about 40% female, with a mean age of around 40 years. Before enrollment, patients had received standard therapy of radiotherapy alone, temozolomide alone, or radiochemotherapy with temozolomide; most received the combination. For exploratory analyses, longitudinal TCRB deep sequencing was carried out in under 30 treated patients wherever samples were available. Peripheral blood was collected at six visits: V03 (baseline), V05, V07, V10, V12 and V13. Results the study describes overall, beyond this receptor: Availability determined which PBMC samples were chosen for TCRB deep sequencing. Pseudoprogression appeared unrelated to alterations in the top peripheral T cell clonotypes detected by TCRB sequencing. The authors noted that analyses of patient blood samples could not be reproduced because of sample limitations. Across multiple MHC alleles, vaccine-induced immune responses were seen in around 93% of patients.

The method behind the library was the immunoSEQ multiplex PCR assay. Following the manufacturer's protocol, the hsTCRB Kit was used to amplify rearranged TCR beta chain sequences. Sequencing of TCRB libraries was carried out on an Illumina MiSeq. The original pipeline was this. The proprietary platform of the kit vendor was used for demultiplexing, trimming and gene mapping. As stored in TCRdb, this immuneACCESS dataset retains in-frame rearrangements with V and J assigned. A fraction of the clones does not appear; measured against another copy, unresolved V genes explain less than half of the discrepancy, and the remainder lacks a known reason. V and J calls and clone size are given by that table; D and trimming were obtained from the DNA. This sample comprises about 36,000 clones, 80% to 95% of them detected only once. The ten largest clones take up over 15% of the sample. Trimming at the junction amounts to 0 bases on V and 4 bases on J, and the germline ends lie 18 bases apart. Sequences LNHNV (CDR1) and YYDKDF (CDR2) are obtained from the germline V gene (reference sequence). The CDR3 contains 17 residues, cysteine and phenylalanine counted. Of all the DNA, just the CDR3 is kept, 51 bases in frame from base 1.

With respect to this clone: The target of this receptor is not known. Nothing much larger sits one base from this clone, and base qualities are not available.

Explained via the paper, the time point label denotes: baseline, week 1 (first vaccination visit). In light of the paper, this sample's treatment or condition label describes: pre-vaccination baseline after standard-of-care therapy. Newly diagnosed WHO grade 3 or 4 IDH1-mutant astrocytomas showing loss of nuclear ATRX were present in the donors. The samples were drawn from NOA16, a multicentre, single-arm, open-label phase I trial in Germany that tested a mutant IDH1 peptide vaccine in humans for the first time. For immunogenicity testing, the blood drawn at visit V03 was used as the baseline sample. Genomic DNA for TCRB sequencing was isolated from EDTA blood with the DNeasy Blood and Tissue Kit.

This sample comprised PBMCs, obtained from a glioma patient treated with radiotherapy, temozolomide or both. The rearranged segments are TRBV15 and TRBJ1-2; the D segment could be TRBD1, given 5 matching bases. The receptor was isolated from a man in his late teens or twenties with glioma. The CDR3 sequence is CATSRDPIGGYFYGYTF. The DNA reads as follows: TGTGCCACCAGCAGAGATCCGATCGGGGGGTACTTCTATGGCTACACCTTC.